Listed here are 26 T cell receptor beta chains from one sample, sequenced in a study of regulatory T cells in long-lasting Graves disease. Building the TCR beta libraries relied on iRepertoire HTBI primers, and CDR3 regions underwent Arm-PCR. TCRdb re-analysed the multiplex PCR reads in MiXCR, keeping a single row per CDR3 protein. The sample includes some 320,000 distinct CDR3 sequences, 15% to 20% of them seen just once. Noted time point: newly diagnosed GD, antithyroid drugs for less than 3 months. PBMC RNA served as the TCR library source. The source material was peripheral blood mononuclear cells (PBMCs), sampled at new diagnosis, from a patient treated with antithyroid drugs. The receptor set was obtained from a female donor with Graves disease.

The chain carries TRBV5-6 and TRBJ2-7; 9 nucleotides align to TRBD1. The CDR3 runs 14 residues. Germline values: CDR1 SGHDT, CDR2 YYEEEE. The J segment lost 2 bases and the V segment lost 2 bases, leaving 2 bases of the junction unmatched. The DNA of the CDR3 is TGTGCCAGCAGCTTCCGGACAGGGGCCTACGAGCAGTACTTC. This gives the protein CASSFRTGAYEQYF.

This clonotype was seen only a few times. The chain joins TRBV7-9 to TRBJ2-7, with 15 bases lining up with TRBD2. The germline gives CDR1 SEHNR, CDR2 FQNEAQ (reference sequence). This CDR3 spans 17 amino acids. Germline trimming cut 10 bases from V and 3 bases from J; bases unmatched to any gene: 13. CDR3 amino acids: CATRGLAGGWVDYEQYF. Here the CDR3 DNA reads TGTGCCACCAGGGGACTAGCGGGAGGATGGGTGGACTACGAGCAGTACTTC.

This clonotype has a count of ten or more. This chain uses TRBV12-3 or TRBV12-4 with TRBJ1-1; D might be TRBD1 (5 bases). This CDR3 has 15 amino acids. Trimming shortened V by 2 bases and J by 1 base, and 11 bases separated the two germline ends. The CDR3 nucleotides are TGTGCCAGCAGTTTACGGGGCCGTGGGAACACTGAAGCTTTCTTT. This sequence encodes CASSLRGRGNTEAFF.

This clonotype was found many times. The V gene is TRBV2, the J gene TRBJ2-5; TRBD2 matches 8 bases. The length of the CDR3 is 12 residues. The V segment lost 8 bases and the J segment 1 base; nucleotides outside the gene matches: 0. Germline-derived CDR1 and CDR2 are SNHLY and FYNNEI. The CDR3 protein is CASGLAQETQYF. The DNA of the CDR3 is TGTGCCAGCGGACTAGCCCAAGAGACCCAGTACTTC.

This clonotype showed up just a few times. The chain has TRBV7-9 and TRBJ1-2; D may be TRBD1 (5 bases). Trimming shortened V by 1 base and J by 4 bases, and 10 bases separated the two germline ends. The CDR3 loop spans 14 amino acids. Germline V lookup: CDR1 SEHNR, CDR2 FQNEAQ (reference sequence). The CDR3 here is CASSLGGAGYGYTF. CDR3 nucleotide sequence: TGTGCCAGCAGCTTAGGAGGGGCTGGCTATGGCTACACCTTC.

This clonotype occurred many times. V and J are TRBV28 and TRBJ2-3, with TRBD1 as a possible D gene (5 bases). CDR1 is MDHEN and CDR2 is SYDVKM in the germline V gene. This CDR3 is 14 amino acids long. Trimming took 5 bases from V and 0 from J, leaving 9 bases between them. DNA of the CDR3: TGTGCCAGCAGTCCAGGGTGGAGCACAGATACGCAGTATTTT. Translation: CASSPGWSTDTQYF. Based on the CDR3 plus reference TRBV28 and TRBJ2-3, the full variable domain is DVKVTQSSRYLVKRTGEKVFLECVQDMDHENMFWYRQDPGLGLRLIYFSYDVKMKEKGDIPEGYSVSREKKERFSLILESASTNQTSMYLCASSPGWSTDTQYFGPGTRLTVL.

V is TRBV12-3 or TRBV12-4 and J is TRBJ2-7; 10 positions agree with TRBD1. This CDR3 region has 16 residues. V trimming: 4 bases; J trimming: 7 bases; junction bases outside the gene matches: 13. The CDR3 coding sequence is TGTGCCAGCAGTTCCCCGACAGGGGGCTGGGGGGGGGAGCAGTACTTC. It translates to CASSSPTGGWGGEQYF.

The sample holds many counts of this clonotype. The gene calls are TRBV28 and TRBJ1-4; D not certain. There are 15 residues in the CDR3. The V end lost 4 bases, the J end lost 7 bases, and 16 bases lay between the germline ends. The V gene's germline CDR1 is MDHEN and CDR2 SYDVKM. CDR3 nucleotide sequence: TGTGCCAGCAGTTCGTTTGACAAAGGAGGTGAAAAACTGTTTTTT. Translated: CASSSFDKGGEKLFF.

The gene calls are TRBV2 and TRBJ2-1; 9 positions match TRBD2. The DNA end lines up better with TRBJ2-7; the J call may be wrong. In germline, CDR1 is SNHLY, CDR2 FYNNEI. There are 15 residues in the CDR3. CDR3 DNA: TGTGCCAGCAGTGTGGCGGGAGGGCCAGTTTACGAGCAGTACTTC. Protein: CASSVAGGPVYEQYF.

In the case of this clonotype: One base away lies a much larger clone, so this may be a sequencing read error. The chain joins TRBV4-2 to TRBJ2-1; 11 bases fit TRBD2. CDR1 LGHNA and CDR2 YNFKEQ come from the germline V gene. The CDR3 has 15 residues. CDR3 bases: TGTGCCAGCAGCCAAGAACTAGCGGGAGACCCCGAGCAGCTCTTC. Translation: CASSQELAGDPEQLF.

About this clonotype itself: This may be a read error: a much more frequent sequence differs by one nucleotide. V gene TRBV3-1 combines with J gene TRBJ1-2, with D possibly TRBD1 on 5 matching bases. Trimming took 4 bases from V and 4 from J, leaving 10 bases between them. Germline V gene sequence: CDR1 LGHDT, CDR2 YNNKEL (reference sequence). This CDR3 is built from 13 residues. As DNA, the CDR3 is TGTGCCAGCAGCCCGGGACGGCCCTATGGCTACACCTTC. This sequence encodes CASSPGRPYGYTF.

Remarks on this clonotype: The junction departs from the called germline gene at one end, perhaps through a read error. The CDR3 loop is CASSQPGQDNEKLFF. The CDR3 bases are TGTGCCAGCAGCCAACCGGGACAGGATAATGAAAAACTGTTTTTT. This chain uses TRBV4-1 with TRBJ1-4; 8 bases match TRBD1. CDR3 length equals 15 residues. Germline CDR1 and CDR2: MGHRA and YSYEKL.

This clonotype appeared many times. J is TRBJ1-1 and V is TRBV20-1, with D hard to call. Trimming stripped 6 bases from V and 6 bases from J, with 14 bases between. This CDR3 has 12 residues. CDR1 DFQATT and CDR2 SNEGSKA come from the germline V gene (reference sequence). Written as DNA, the CDR3 is TGCAGTGCCCACCGTACTGGGGCTGAAGCTTTCTTT. Its translation is CSAHRTGAEAFF.

About this clonotype: This clone may be a read error of a much larger clone one base away. Likely a read error: the CDR3 ends without its conserved phenylalanine or tryptophan. V and J are TRBV4-1 and TRBJ1-1, with unresolved D. V dropped 5 bases and J dropped 2 bases, with 18 bases sitting between them. From germline, CDR1 is MGHRA and CDR2 YSYEKL. The CDR3 extends over 16 amino acids. The CDR3 region has the DNA TGCGCCAGCAGCGCATCTTGGTCGGGATCTAACACTGAAGCTTTCTCT. It translates to CASSASWSGSNTEAFS.

This clonotype was observed a handful of times. The rearrangement links TRBV9 to TRBJ2-7; D is perhaps TRBD2 (6 bases). Germline-derived CDR1 and CDR2 are SGDLS and YYNGEE. V lost 2 bases and J lost 3, with 15 bases in between. The CDR3 contains 15 residues. CDR3 nucleotide sequence: TGTGCCAGCAGCGTCAGTCCGGGGGTTAGCTACGAGCAGTACTTC. Translated, it gives CASSVSPGVSYEQYF.

The chain is built from TRBV7-2 and TRBJ1-1; D is unresolved. CDR1 and CDR2 (germline): SGHTA, FQGNSA. Trimming took off 2 bases at V and 4 bases at J, with 14 bases between the two ends. This CDR3 contains 15 residues. The CDR3 coding sequence is TGTGCCAGCAGCTTATCGGCGGGGAGCGGCACTGAAGCTTTCTTT. This translates into CASSLSAGSGTEAFF.

There are many counts of this clonotype. The genes are TRBV28 and TRBJ1-5; a possible D gene is TRBD1 (6 bases). The CDR3 sequence is 16 residues long. Trimming removed 1 base from V and 1 base from J, with 11 bases in between. Germline values: CDR1 MDHEN, CDR2 SYDVKM. The CDR3, as DNA: TGTGCCAGCAGTTTATTTCAGGGGTTGAGCAATCAGCCCCAGCATTTT. Protein product: CASSLFQGLSNQPQHF.

This clonotype was detected ten times or more. The gene calls are TRBV10-2 and TRBJ2-7; D call uncertain. The CDR3 totals 12 residues. Per the germline V gene, CDR1 is WSHSY and CDR2 is SAAADI. Trimming stripped 1 base from V and 3 bases from J, with 4 bases between. The CDR3 reads CASSEFDYEQYF. The CDR3 DNA reads as TGCGCCAGCAGTGAGTTCGACTACGAGCAGTACTTC.

This clonotype showed up just once. The chain is built from TRBV4-1 and TRBJ1-1; D remains unclear. Trimming removed 5 bases at V and 11 bases at J, with 24 bases between. This CDR3 has 15 residues. CDR1 and CDR2 (germline): MGHRA, YSYEKL. CDR3 in amino acids: CASSEPGRTHPSAFF. CDR3 nucleotides: TGCGCCAGCAGCGAACCCGGTAGGACGCACCCCTCGGCTTTCTTT.

This clonotype was detected many times. The chain recombines TRBV12-3 or TRBV12-4 with TRBJ2-7, with 10 bases identical to TRBD1. This CDR3 region has 14 residues. After removal of 6 bases from V and 3 bases from J, the junction contained 5 bases not matched to a gene. For the CDR3, the DNA is TGTGCCAGCAGCGGTGGACAGGGGGACTACGAGCAGTACTTC. Amino acids: CASSGGQGDYEQYF.

V gene TRBV7-9 combines with J gene TRBJ2-1, with TRBD2 matching over 8 bases. Trimming cost V 5 bases and J 7 bases; bases outside gene matches: 10. The CDR3 covers 15 residues. From germline, CDR1 is SEHNR and CDR2 FQNEAQ (reference sequence). CDR3 coding DNA: TGTGCCAGCAGCCGCTTTAGCGGGGTAAGGAATGAGCAGTTCTTC. Translated: CASSRFSGVRNEQFF.

There are many counts of this clonotype. This chain uses TRBV20-1 with TRBJ2-1; perhaps TRBD1 as D (5 bases). Trimming took off 5 bases at V and 4 bases at J, with 27 bases between the two ends. The CDR3 loop spans 18 amino acids. Germline-derived CDR1 and CDR2 are DFQATT and SNEGSKA (reference sequence). CDR3 sequence reads: CSAPESRRRAAGYNEQFF. The CDR3 nucleotides read TGCAGTGCTCCCGAAAGCCGACGGCGTGCCGCAGGGTACAATGAGCAGTTCTTC.

V is TRBV6-1 and J is TRBJ2-7; D not resolved. The length of the CDR3 is 15 residues. Trimming cost V 7 bases and J 3 bases, with 19 bases left between them. Germline loops: CDR1 MNHNS, CDR2 SASEGT. The CDR3 spells CASKVNPTIFYEQYF. CDR3 bases: TGTGCCAGCAAGGTAAACCCAACGATCTTCTACGAGCAGTACTTC.

In its sample, this clonotype was seen many times. Mismatch with germline at one junction end may stem from a read error. The chain recombines TRBV9 with TRBJ2-7, with D maybe TRBD1 (5 bases). Germline loops: CDR1 SGDLS, CDR2 YYNGEE. The CDR3 consists of 11 residues. CDR3 protein: CASSVETESDF. The CDR3 nucleotides read TGTGCCAGCAGCGTAGAGACAGAAAGCGACTTC. The whole variable domain, filled in from reference TRBV9 and TRBJ2-7, reads DSGVTQTPKHLITATGQRVTLRCSPRSGDLSVYWYQQSLDQGLQFLIQYYNGEERAKGNILERFSAQQFPDLHSELNLSSLELGDSALYFCASSVETESDFGPGTRLTVT.

As to this clonotype: This sequence may be a read error, since a much larger clone differs from it by one base. The chain links TRBV5-1 to TRBJ2-1; D might be TRBD2 (8 bases). V dropped 0 bases and J dropped 8 bases, with 21 bases sitting between them. This CDR3 is 17 amino acids long. Germline loops: CDR1 SGHRS, CDR2 YFSETQ. CDR3 DNA sequence: TGCGCCAGCAGCTTGGCCCGGGACAGCGGGGGTAATGATGAGCAGTTCTTC. Translating it yields CASSLARDSGGNDEQFF.

This clonotype came up a few times. V gene TRBV18 combines with J gene TRBJ2-7; D is possibly TRBD2 (6 bases). Trimming stripped 4 bases from V and 3 bases from J, with 16 bases between. The CDR3 totals 15 residues. CDR1 and CDR2 (germline): KGHSH, LQKENI. CDR3 protein: CASSLSGTPGYEQYF. For the CDR3, the DNA is TGTGCCAGCTCACTATCCGGGACTCCCGGCTACGAGCAGTACTTC.